These 18 T cell receptor beta chains originate from one sample sequenced in a study of blood T cell repertoires in COVID-19. Method: immunoSEQ multiplex PCR; TCRdb's copy keeps in-frame clones and lacks some. The sample lists approximately 130,000 clones, around four fifths occurring once. The sequenced sample consisted of peripheral blood. Receptor source: a human donor in a cohort sampled during active COVID-19.

The J gene is TRBJ2-7, the V gene TRBV7-6; maybe TRBD1 (6 bases). There are 13 residues in the CDR3. The germline gives CDR1 SGHVS, CDR2 FNYEAQ. V lost 5 bases, J lost 3 bases, and 11 bases lay in between. For the CDR3, the DNA is TGTGCCAGCAGCCCCCGGGACAACTACGAGCAGTACTTC. Residues: CASSPRDNYEQYF.

The chain recombines TRBV7-9 with TRBJ1-3, with D uncertain. The CDR3 sequence is 14 residues long. The V gene lost 3 bases and the J gene lost 2 bases, with 8 bases spanning the gap. From germline, CDR1 is SEHNR and CDR2 FQNEAQ (reference sequence). The DNA of the CDR3 is TGTGCCAGCAGCTTTACATCGCCTGGAAACACCATATATTTT. Its protein product is CASSFTSPGNTIYF.

This chain links TRBV5-5 with TRBJ1-1; 8 positions match TRBD1. Germline CDR1 is SGHKS and CDR2 is YYEKEE (reference sequence). The CDR3 runs to 17 residues. Trimming removed 1 base from V and 6 bases from J; junction bases left unmatched: 14. The CDR3 spells CASSLPRARGRIPEAFF. The CDR3 coding sequence is TGTGCCAGCAGCTTGCCCCGAGCCAGGGGGCGCATCCCTGAAGCTTTCTTT. Using reference TRBV5-5 and TRBJ1-1 for the parts outside the CDR3, the full variable domain is DAGVTQSPTHLIKTRGQQVTLRCSPISGHKSVSWYQQVLGQGPQFIFQYYEKEERGRGNFPDRFSARQFPNYSSELNVNALLLGDSALYLCASSLPRARGRIPEAFFGQGTRLTVV.

The chain carries TRBV4-1 and TRBJ2-7; TRBD2 agrees at 9 bases. Trimming at V came to 1 base and at J to 3 bases, leaving 4 bases not matched to a gene. Germline values: CDR1 MGHRA, CDR2 YSYEKL. There are 15 residues in the CDR3. The CDR3, as DNA: TGCGCCAGCAGCCAAGGTGCGACTAGCGGCTACGAGCAGTACTTC. As protein: CASSQGATSGYEQYF.

V and J are TRBV5-1 and TRBJ1-3; D remains unclear. The CDR3 loop spans 15 amino acids. The germline V gene has CDR1 SGHRS and CDR2 YFSETQ. The germline V and J ends were trimmed by 0 bases and 0 bases, with 7 bases remaining between them. For the CDR3, the DNA is TGCGCCAGCAGCTTGGTTCGGAGCTCTGGAAACACCATATATTTT. This gives the protein CASSLVRSSGNTIYF.

V is TRBV7-9 and J is TRBJ1-5; possible D gene TRBD1, 5 bases. Germline V gene data show CDR1 as SEHNR and CDR2 as FQNEAQ (reference sequence). CDR3 length: 14 amino acids. V shed 5 bases and J shed 5 bases, with 13 bases lying between them. The CDR3 here is CASSVSTGDQPQHF. As DNA, the CDR3 is TGTGCCAGCAGCGTATCTACGGGGGATCAGCCCCAGCATTTT.

The chain couples TRBV7-9 to TRBJ1-1; no clear D gene. The CDR3 totals 13 residues. Germline CDR1 SEHNR, CDR2 FQNEAQ (reference sequence). V lost 2 bases and J lost 6, with 10 bases in between. The CDR3 spells CASSLSGNAEAFF. The CDR3 DNA reads as TGTGCCAGCAGCTTATCCGGGAATGCTGAAGCTTTCTTT.

The chain carries TRBV29-1 and TRBJ1-1; 7 positions match TRBD1. Germline V CDR1 and CDR2: SQVTM, ANQGSEA. V shed 7 bases, J shed 3 bases, and the junction held 5 bases outside the gene matches. The CDR3 extends over 12 amino acids. CDR3 in amino acids: CSGGTAHTEAFF. As DNA, the CDR3 is TGCAGCGGGGGGACAGCCCACACTGAAGCTTTCTTT. Variable domain in full (rest from reference TRBV29-1 and TRBJ1-1): SAVISQKPSRDICQRGTSLTIQCQVDSQVTMMFWYRQQPGQSLTLIATANQGSEATYESGFVIDKFPISRPNLTFSTLTVSNMSPEDSSIYLCSGGTAHTEAFFGQGTRLTVV.

The sample holds a few counts of this clone. This chain joins TRBV7-3 and TRBJ2-2, with D unclear. V lost 2 bases and J 5 bases, leaving 9 bases between the germline ends. CDR1 SGHTA and CDR2 FQGTGA come from the germline V gene. The CDR3 runs 14 residues. CDR3 residues: CASSLAVTTGELFF. The DNA for the CDR3 is TGTGCCAGCAGCTTAGCGGTTACAACCGGGGAGCTGTTTTTT. Together with reference TRBV7-3 and TRBJ2-2, the CDR3 gives the full variable domain: GAGVSQTPSNKVTEKGKYVELRCDPISGHTALYWYRQSLGQGPEFLIYFQGTGAADDSGLPNDRFFAVRPEGSVSTLKIQRTERGDSAVYLCASSLAVTTGELFFGEGSRLTVL.

The chain couples TRBV4-1 to TRBJ1-5; D unresolved. Germline lookup yields CDR1 MGHRA and CDR2 YSYEKL. CDR3 length: 16 amino acids. V shed 0 bases and J shed 7 bases, with 16 bases lying between them. The CDR3 coding sequence is TGCGCCAGCAGCCAAGATTGGCAGGTCAATGGACAGCCCCAGCATTTT. Amino acid sequence: CASSQDWQVNGQPQHF.

The chain is built from TRBV30 and TRBJ2-3; D call uncertain. Trimming removed 0 bases from V and 4 bases from J, with 2 bases in between. This CDR3 region has 11 residues. Germline V gene sequence: CDR1 GTSNPN, CDR2 SVGIG (reference sequence). In nucleotides, the CDR3 is TGTGCCTGGAGTGTCTCAGATACGCAGTATTTT. Protein sequence: CAWSVSDTQYF.

The CDR3 DNA reads TGTGCCTGGAGTAGGAGGGGCGGCCTTCCACAGGGGCTAATAGGTGGCTACACCTTC. This sequence encodes CAWSRRGGLPQGLIGGYTF. The chain joins TRBV30 to TRBJ1-2, with 7 bases aligning to TRBD1. This CDR3 spans 19 amino acids. Germline V CDR1 and CDR2: GTSNPN, SVGIG (reference sequence). The J segment lost 7 bases and the V segment lost 2 bases, leaving 25 bases of the junction unmatched.

This rearrangement joins TRBV3-1 (or the pseudogene TRBV3-2) to TRBJ1-1, with D unclear. CDR1 and CDR2 from the germline V gene are LGHDT and YNNKEL (reference sequence). The CDR3 runs to 12 residues. V shed 4 bases and J shed 2 bases, with 5 bases lying between them. The CDR3 reads CASSPSNTEAFF. The CDR3 DNA reads TGTGCCAGCAGCCCCTCTAACACTGAAGCTTTCTTT.

The chain couples TRBV3-1 (or the pseudogene TRBV3-2) to TRBJ1-1; no definite D call. The CDR3 contains 13 residues. The V gene lost 4 bases and the J gene lost 1 base, with 7 bases spanning the gap. Germline CDR1 and CDR2: LGHDT and YNNKEL (reference sequence). CDR3 residues: CASSPPGNTEAFF. The CDR3 region has the DNA TGTGCCAGCAGCCCCCCAGGGAACACTGAAGCTTTCTTT.

The J gene is TRBJ1-4, the V gene TRBV7-2, with 8 bases matching TRBD1. In germline, CDR1 is SGHTA, CDR2 FQGNSA. The length of the CDR3 is 15 residues. V lost 5 bases and J lost 3; bases outside the gene matches: 5. The CDR3 sequence: CASSGQGMANEKLFF. In nucleotides, the CDR3 is TGTGCCAGCAGCGGACAGGGTATGGCTAATGAAAAACTGTTTTTT. Filled out from reference TRBV7-2 and TRBJ1-4, the complete variable domain reads GAGVSQSPSNKVTEKGKDVELRCDPISGHTALYWYRQSLGQGLEFLIYFQGNSAPDKSGLPSDRFSAERTGGSVSTLTIQRTQQEDSAVYLCASSGQGMANEKLFFGSGTQLSVL.

The chain couples TRBV9 to TRBJ1-2, with 8 bases lining up with TRBD1. Germline CDR1 SGDLS, CDR2 YYNGEE. The junction had 8 bases not matched to a gene; V was cut back by 0 bases and J by 4 bases. The CDR3 is 16 amino acids. The CDR3 DNA reads as TGTGCCAGCAGCGTAGAACAGGGGGGCCCTTCCTATGGCTACACCTTC. This sequence encodes CASSVEQGGPSYGYTF.

The chain employs TRBV27 and TRBJ1-2, with 10 bases identical to TRBD1. The CDR3 loop spans 14 amino acids. In germline, CDR1 is MNHEY, CDR2 SMNVEV (reference sequence). J was trimmed by 8 bases and V by 3 bases; bases with no gene match: 6. CDR3 amino acids: CASSFRQGAGGYTF. CDR3 nucleotide sequence: TGTGCCAGCAGTTTTCGACAGGGGGCGGGAGGCTACACCTTC.

This clone has only a few counts. Here the CDR3 reads CASSQGGGLNYGYTF. The CDR3 DNA follows: TGTGCCAGCAGCCAGGGGGGAGGCCTTAACTATGGCTACACCTTC. The J gene is TRBJ1-2, the V gene TRBV7-2; 7 bases agree with TRBD1. This CDR3 is built from 15 residues. Germline V gene sequence: CDR1 SGHTA, CDR2 FQGNSA. Trimming removed 5 bases from V and 1 base from J; junction bases left unmatched: 7. Variable domain in full (rest from reference TRBV7-2 and TRBJ1-2): GAGVSQSPSNKVTEKGKDVELRCDPISGHTALYWYRQSLGQGLEFLIYFQGNSAPDKSGLPSDRFSAERTGGSVSTLTIQRTQQEDSAVYLCASSQGGGLNYGYTFGSGTRLTVV.